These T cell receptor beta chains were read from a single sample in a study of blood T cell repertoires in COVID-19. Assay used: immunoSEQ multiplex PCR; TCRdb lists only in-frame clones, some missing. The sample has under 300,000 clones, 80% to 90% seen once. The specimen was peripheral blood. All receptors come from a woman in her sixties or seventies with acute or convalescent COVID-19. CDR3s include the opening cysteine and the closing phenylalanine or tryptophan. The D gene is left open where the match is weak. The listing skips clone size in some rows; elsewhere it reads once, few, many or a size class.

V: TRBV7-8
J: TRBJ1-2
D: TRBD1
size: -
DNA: TGTGCCAGCAGCTTAGAATCCGGGACAGGCTATGGCTACACCTTC
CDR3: CASSLESGTGYGYTF

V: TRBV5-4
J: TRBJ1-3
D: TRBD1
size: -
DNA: TGTGCCAGCCGACAGGGTCCCTCTGGAAACACCATATATTTT
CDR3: CASRQGPSGNTIYF

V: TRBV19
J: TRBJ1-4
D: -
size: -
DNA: TGTGCCAGTAGTCCGAGGGACGGGAGACCTGAAAAACTGTTTTTT
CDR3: CASSPRDGRPEKLFF

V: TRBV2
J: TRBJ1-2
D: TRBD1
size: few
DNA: TGTGCCAGCAGTGAGAGGGGGCCCGACTGGGGCTACACCTTC
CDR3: CASSERGPDWGYTF

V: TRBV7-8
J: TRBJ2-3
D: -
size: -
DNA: TGTGCCAGCAGCTTAACAGGGCGGGTCACAGATACGCAGTATTTT
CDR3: CASSLTGRVTDTQYF

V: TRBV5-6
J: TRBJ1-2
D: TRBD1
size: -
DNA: TGTGCCAGCAGCTTCAGGGGGGGCTACACCTTC
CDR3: CASSFRGGYTF

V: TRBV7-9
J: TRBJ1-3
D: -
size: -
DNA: TGTGCCAGCAGCATAAGCTTTTCTGGAAACACCATATATTTT
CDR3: CASSISFSGNTIYF

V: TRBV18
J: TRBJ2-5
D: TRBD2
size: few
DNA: TGTGCCAGCTCACGGACTAGCGGGGGGCCCCAAGAGACCCAGTACTTC
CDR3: CASSRTSGGPQETQYF

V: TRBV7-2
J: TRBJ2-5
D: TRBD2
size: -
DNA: TGTGCCAGCAGCTTAGGAAACGTAGCGGGGGGGAGGGAGACCCAGTACTTC
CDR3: CASSLGNVAGGRETQYF

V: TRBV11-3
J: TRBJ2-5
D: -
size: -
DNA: TGTGCCAGCAGCTTAGGGTCAGGTTCGATCGAGACCCAGTACTTC
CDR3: CASSLGSGSIETQYF

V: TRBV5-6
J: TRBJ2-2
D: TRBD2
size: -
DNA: TGTGCCAGCAGCCCTGGACTAGCGGGGGCCGGGGAGCTGTTTTTT
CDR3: CASSPGLAGAGELFF

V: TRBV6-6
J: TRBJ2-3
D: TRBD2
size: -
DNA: TGTGCCAGCAGTAAAACTAGCGGGGCTACAGATACGCAGTATTTT
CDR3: CASSKTSGATDTQYF

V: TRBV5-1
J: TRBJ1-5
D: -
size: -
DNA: TGCGCCAGCAGCTTGGAGGGGGGGAGCAATCAGCCCCAGCATTTT
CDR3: CASSLEGGSNQPQHF

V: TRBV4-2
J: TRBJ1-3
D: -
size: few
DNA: TGTGCCAGCAGCCAATGGGGGGGCCGAGGGACTGGAAACACCATATATTTT
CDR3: CASSQWGGRGTGNTIYF

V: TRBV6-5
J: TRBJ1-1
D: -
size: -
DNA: TGTGCCGCGACCCTGTGGGGAGGCACTGAAGCTTTCTTT
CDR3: CAATLWGGTEAFF

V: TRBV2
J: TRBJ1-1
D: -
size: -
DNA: TGTGCCAGCAGAGTGACTGCGAACACTGAAGCTTTCTTT
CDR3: CASRVTANTEAFF

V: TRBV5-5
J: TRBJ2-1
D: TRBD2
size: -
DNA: TGTGCCAGCAGCTCCACTAGCGGGGGGGCGGAGCAGTTCTTC
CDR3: CASSSTSGGAEQFF